The following is a T cell receptor beta chain sequence with its context. The antigen remains unidentified. This record comes from a study of PD-L1 blockade in urothelial cancer. Study results and caveats: Better survival was predicted when blood TCR clonality before treatment fell below the median.

The CDR3 has 15 amino acids. V was trimmed by 7 bases and J by 3 bases, leaving 15 bases between them. Germline-derived CDR1 and CDR2 are ENHRY and SYGVKD. TCRdb's copy holds only in-frame clones and misses some; the assay was immunoSEQ multiplex PCR. This sample has over 100,000 clones, with approximately 89% found just once. Sample time point: peripheral blood 6 weeks after treatment start. The study collected 1 to 8 samples per patient, pretreatment and on-treatment. Sequencing used PBMCs, obtained around atezolizumab (anti-PD-L1) treatment. The J gene is TRBJ1-4, the V gene TRBV10-3; the D gene is possibly TRBD1 (6 bases). The source is a man between 60 and 75 years old with urothelial cancer. CDR3 amino acids: CAIKSGVVSNEKLFF. The CDR3 DNA reads TGTGCCATCAAATCAGGGGTAGTGTCTAATGAAAAACTGTTTTTT.